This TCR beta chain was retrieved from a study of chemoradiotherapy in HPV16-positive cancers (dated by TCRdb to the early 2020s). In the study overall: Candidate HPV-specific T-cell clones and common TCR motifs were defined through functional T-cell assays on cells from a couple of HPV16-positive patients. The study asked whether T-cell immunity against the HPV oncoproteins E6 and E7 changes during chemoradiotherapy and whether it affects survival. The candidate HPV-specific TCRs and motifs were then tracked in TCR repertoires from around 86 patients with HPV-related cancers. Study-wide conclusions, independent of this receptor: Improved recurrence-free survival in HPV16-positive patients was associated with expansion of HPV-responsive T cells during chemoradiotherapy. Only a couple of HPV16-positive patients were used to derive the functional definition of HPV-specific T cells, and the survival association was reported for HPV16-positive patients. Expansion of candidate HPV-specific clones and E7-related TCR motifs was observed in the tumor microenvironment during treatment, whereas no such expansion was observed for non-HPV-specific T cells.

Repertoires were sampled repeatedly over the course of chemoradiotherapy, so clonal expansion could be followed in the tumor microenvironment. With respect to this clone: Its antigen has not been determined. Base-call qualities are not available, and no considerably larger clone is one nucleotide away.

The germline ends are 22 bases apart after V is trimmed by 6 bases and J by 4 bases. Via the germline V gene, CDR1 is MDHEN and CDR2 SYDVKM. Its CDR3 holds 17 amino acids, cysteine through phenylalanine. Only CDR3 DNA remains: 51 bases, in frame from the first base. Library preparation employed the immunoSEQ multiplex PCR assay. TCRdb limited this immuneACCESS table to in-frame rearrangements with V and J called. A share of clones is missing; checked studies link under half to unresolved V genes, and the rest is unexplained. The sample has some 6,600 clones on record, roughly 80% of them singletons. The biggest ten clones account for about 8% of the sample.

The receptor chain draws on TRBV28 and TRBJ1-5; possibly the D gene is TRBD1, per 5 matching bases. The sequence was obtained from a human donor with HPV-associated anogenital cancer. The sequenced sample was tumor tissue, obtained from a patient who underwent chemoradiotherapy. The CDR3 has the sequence CASRSWGDSSENQPQHF. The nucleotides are TGTGCCAGCAGGTCCTGGGGGGATAGTAGTGAAAATCAGCCCCAGCATTTT.